The T cell receptor (beta chain) described here comes from a study of cytomegalovirus exposure and HLA in healthy donors. Study at large: Researchers previously reported finding fewer than 120 million unique TCR beta sequences from about 170 million T cells.

Whole-study findings and limits: Some TCR beta chains (approximately 180 of them) were listed as cytomegalovirus-associated. Most sequenced TCRs were rare (though some public TCRs occurred in many donors).

Germline V gene sequence: CDR1 MNHEY, CDR2 SMNVEV (reference sequence). Unmatched junction bases numbered 7, after V lost 6 bases and J lost 4 bases. This CDR3 region has 15 residues. Donors consisted of healthy bone marrow donors. Turning to this clone: Its antigen is not identified.

PCR employed 60 Vbeta and 13 Jbeta primers. Using immunoSEQ multiplex PCR, the repertoire was profiled, and TCRdb retains in-frame clones only, with some absent. The table lists around 100,000 clones, with roughly 6.6% in the top ten. This receptor was identified in a man aged 40-50 years in good health and CMV-seropositive. Specimen: PBMCs. The V call is TRBV27, the J call TRBJ2-3; 10 nucleotides agree with TRBD2. This chain's CDR3 is CASRPNLAGADTQYF. In nucleotides, the CDR3 is TGTGCCAGCAGACCCAATCTAGCGGGGGCAGATACGCAGTATTTT.